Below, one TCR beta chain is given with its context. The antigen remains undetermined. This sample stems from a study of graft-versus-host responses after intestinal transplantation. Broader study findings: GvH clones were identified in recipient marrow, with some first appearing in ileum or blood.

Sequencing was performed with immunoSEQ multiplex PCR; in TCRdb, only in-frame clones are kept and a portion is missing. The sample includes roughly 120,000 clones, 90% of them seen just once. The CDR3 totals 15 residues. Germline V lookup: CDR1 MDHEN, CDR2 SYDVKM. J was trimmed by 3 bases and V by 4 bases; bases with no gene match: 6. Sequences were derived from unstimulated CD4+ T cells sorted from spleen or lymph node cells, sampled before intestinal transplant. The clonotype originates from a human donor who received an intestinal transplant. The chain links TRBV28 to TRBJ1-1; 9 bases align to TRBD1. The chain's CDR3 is CASSSGDRVYTEAFF. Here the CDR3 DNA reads TGTGCCAGCAGTTCAGGGGACAGGGTATACACTGAAGCTTTCTTT.